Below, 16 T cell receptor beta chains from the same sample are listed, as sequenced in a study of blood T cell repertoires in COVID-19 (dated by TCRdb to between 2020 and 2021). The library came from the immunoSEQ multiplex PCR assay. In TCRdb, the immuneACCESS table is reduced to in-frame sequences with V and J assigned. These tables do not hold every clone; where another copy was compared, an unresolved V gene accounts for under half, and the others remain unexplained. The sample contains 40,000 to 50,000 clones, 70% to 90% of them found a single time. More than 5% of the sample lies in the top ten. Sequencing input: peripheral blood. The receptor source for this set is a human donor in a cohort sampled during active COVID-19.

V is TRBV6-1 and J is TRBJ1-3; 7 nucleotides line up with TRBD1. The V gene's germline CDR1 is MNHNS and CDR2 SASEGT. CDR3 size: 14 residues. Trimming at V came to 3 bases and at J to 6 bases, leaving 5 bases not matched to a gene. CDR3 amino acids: CASSDRTGENTIYF. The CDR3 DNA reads TGTGCCAGCAGTGATCGAACAGGGGAAAACACCATATATTTT.

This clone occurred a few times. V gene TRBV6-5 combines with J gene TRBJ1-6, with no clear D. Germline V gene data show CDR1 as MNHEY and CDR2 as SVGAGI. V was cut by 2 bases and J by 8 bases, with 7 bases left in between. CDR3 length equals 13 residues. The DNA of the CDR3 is TGTGCCAGCAGTTACGAGGCGGATTCACCCCTCCACTTT. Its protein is CASSYEADSPLHF.

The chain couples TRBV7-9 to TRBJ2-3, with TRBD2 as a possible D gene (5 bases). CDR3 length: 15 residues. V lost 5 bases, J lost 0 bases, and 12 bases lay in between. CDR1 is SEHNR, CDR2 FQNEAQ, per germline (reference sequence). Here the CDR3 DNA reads TGTGCCAGCAGCCCCCAAGCGGCTAGCACAGATACGCAGTATTTT. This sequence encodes CASSPQAASTDTQYF.

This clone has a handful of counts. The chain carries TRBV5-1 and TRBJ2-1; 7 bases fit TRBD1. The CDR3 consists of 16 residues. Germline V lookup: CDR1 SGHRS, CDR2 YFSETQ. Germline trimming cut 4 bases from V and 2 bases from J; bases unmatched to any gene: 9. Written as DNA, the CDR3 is TGCGCCAGCAGCCCCTCGTGGCAGGGGGCCTACAATGAGCAGTTCTTC. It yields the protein CASSPSWQGAYNEQFF.

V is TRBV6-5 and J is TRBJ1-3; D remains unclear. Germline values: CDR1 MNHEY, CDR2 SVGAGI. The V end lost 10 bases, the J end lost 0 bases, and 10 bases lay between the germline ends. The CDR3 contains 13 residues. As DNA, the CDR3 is TGTGCCACCCAGTCGATCTCTGGAAACACCATATATTTT. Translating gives CATQSISGNTIYF.

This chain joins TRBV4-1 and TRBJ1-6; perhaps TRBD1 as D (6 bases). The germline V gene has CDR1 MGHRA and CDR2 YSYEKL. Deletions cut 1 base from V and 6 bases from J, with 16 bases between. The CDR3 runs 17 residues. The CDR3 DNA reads TGCGCCAGCAGCCAAGGACTCCTCAGGGGTGGTAATTCACCCCTCCACTTT. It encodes CASSQGLLRGGNSPLHF.

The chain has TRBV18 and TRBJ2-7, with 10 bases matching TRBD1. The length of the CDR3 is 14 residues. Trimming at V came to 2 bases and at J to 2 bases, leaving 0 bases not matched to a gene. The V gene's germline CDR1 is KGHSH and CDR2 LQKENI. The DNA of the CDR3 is TGTGCCAGCTCACCAGGGACAGGGGCCTACGAGCAGTACTTC. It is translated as CASSPGTGAYEQYF.

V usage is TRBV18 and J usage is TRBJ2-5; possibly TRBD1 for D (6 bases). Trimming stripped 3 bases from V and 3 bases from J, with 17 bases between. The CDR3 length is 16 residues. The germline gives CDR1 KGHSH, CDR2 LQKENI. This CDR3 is CASSPNRDKGKETQYF. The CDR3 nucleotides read TGTGCCAGCTCACCTAACCGGGACAAGGGTAAAGAGACCCAGTACTTC.

The CDR3 sequence: CASSLEGRGEEKLFF. CDR3 sequence (DNA): TGCGCCAGCAGCTTGGAGGGCAGGGGGGAGGAAAAACTGTTTTTT. The rearrangement joins TRBV5-1 to TRBJ1-4; 7 bases align to TRBD1. V trimming: 0 bases; J trimming: 8 bases; junction bases outside the gene matches: 7. Germline V gene data show CDR1 as SGHRS and CDR2 as YFSETQ. The CDR3 extends over 15 amino acids.

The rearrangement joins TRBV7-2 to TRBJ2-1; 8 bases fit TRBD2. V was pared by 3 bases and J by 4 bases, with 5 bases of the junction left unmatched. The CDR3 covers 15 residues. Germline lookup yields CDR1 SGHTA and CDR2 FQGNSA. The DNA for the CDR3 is TGTGCCAGCAGCTTGGGACTAGGTCTATACAATGAGCAGTTCTTC. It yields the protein CASSLGLGLYNEQFF.

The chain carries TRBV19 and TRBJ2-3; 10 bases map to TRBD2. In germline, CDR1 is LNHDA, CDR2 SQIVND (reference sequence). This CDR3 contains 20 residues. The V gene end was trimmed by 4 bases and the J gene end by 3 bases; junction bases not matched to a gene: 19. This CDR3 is CASSTSGHGGLAGETDTQYF. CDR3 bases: TGTGCCAGTAGTACTTCGGGACACGGAGGGCTAGCGGGAGAAACAGATACGCAGTATTTT.

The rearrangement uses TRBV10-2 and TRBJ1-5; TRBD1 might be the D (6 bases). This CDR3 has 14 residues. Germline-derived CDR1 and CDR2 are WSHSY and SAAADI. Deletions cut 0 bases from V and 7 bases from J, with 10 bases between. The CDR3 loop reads CASSESRGTQPQHF. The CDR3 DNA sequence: TGCGCCAGCAGTGAGTCAAGAGGGACACAGCCCCAGCATTTT.

Here the CDR3 DNA reads TGTGCTAGTGGCCTGACAGGGGGCGGAGATACGCAGTATTTT. Amino acids: CASGLTGGGDTQYF. The chain has TRBV12-5 and TRBJ2-3; 10 bases are shared with TRBD1. The CDR3 consists of 14 residues. Germline lookup yields CDR1 LGHNT and CDR2 FRNRAP. The junction had 5 bases not matched to a gene; V was cut back by 6 bases and J by 5 bases.

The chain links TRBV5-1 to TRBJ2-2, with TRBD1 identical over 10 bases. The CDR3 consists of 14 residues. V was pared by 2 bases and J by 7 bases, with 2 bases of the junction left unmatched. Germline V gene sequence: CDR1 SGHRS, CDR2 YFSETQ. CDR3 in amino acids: CASSFGQGGGELFF. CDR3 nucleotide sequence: TGCGCCAGCAGCTTTGGACAGGGGGGCGGGGAGCTGTTTTTT.

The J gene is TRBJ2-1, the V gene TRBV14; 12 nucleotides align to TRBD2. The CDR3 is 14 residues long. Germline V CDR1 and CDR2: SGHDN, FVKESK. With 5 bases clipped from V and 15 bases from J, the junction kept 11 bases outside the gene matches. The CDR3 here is CASSYTTSGSAWFF. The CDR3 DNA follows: TGTGCCAGCAGCTACACGACTAGCGGGAGCGCGTGGTTCTTC.

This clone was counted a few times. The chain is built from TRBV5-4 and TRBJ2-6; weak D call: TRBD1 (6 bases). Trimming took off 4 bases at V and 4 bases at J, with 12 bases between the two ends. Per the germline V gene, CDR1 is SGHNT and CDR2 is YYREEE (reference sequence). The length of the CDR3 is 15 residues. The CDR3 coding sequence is TGTGCCAGCAGCACGCCAGGGGCCGGGGCCAACGTCCTGACTTTC. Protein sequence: CASSTPGAGANVLTF.